These 23 T cell receptor beta chains came from one sample sequenced in a study of T cell repertoires in cytomegalovirus infection. TCRdb called the reads again in MiXCR, with one record for every CDR3 protein. The sample lists approximately 120,000 distinct CDR3 sequences, about 30% seen once, with 81% in the top ten. These receptors' targets are unknown. The specimen was CD8+ T cells from cultured PBMCs, collected from culture after CMV antigen stimulation. All receptors come from a human donor in good health (CMV status not recorded). Some clones in this sample may be carry-over from other donors' samples.

The V gene is TRBV12-3 or TRBV12-4, the J gene TRBJ2-3, with 7 bases matching TRBD2. After removal of 2 bases from V and 0 bases from J, the junction contained 2 bases not matched to a gene. This CDR3 region has 15 residues. The CDR3 loop reads CASSLWRGSTDTQYF. In DNA, the CDR3 is TGTGCCAGCAGTTTATGGCGGGGGAGCACAGATACGCAGTATTTT.

A few counts support this clonotype. The rearrangement uses TRBV2 and TRBJ2-1; 11 bases align to TRBD2. The CDR3 loop spans 15 amino acids. The V and J ends lost 6 bases and 7 bases, in that order; junction bases with no gene match: 8. Germline V gives CDR1 SNHLY, CDR2 FYNNEI. The DNA for the CDR3 is TGTGCCAGCAGCCTCGAGACTAGCGGGGAAAATGAGCAGTTCTTC. Amino acid sequence: CASSLETSGENEQFF. Full variable domain (missing parts from reference TRBV2 and TRBJ2-1): EPEVTQTPSHQVTQMGQEVILRCVPISNHLYFYWYRQILGQKVEFLVSFYNNEISEKSEIFDDQFSVERPDGSNFTLKIRSTKLEDSAMYFCASSLETSGENEQFFGPGTRLTVL.

The V call is TRBV7-9, the J call TRBJ1-1; TRBD1 might be the D (5 bases). The germline CDR1 and CDR2 sequences are SEHNR and FQNEAQ (reference sequence). V lost 7 bases and J lost 10, with 13 bases in between. The CDR3 length is 11 residues. The CDR3 reads CASTVGAGAFF. CDR3 sequence (DNA): TGTGCCAGCACCGTCGGGGCAGGAGCTTTCTTT.

This clonotype turned up a few times. The chain employs TRBV5-5 and TRBJ2-7; 7 bases fit TRBD2. The CDR3 is 14 amino acids. The germline gives CDR1 SGHKS, CDR2 YYEKEE (reference sequence). V was pared by 4 bases and J by 2 bases, with 6 bases of the junction left unmatched. In DNA, the CDR3 is TGTGCCAGCAGCCCCGTTGCGGGGGCCTACGAGCAGTACTTC. It translates to CASSPVAGAYEQYF.

This clonotype was found a few times. This chain joins TRBV12-3 or TRBV12-4 and TRBJ2-2; 14 positions match TRBD2. The V and J ends lost 7 bases and 9 bases, in that order; junction bases with no gene match: 7. The CDR3 contains 15 residues. CDR3 loop: CASTPTSGGAWELFF. CDR3 DNA: TGTGCCAGCACCCCGACTAGCGGGGGGGCGTGGGAGCTGTTTTTT.

In DNA, the CDR3 is TGTGCCAGCTCTTCCGGGGCGGGGGGCACTAAACAAGAGACCCAGTACTTC. Protein product: CASSSGAGGTKQETQYF. The chain recombines TRBV19 with TRBJ2-5; 8 positions match TRBD2. Losses at the gene ends were 9 bases for V and 2 bases for J; bases not matched to a gene: 17. The CDR3 contains 17 residues. Germline CDR1 and CDR2: LNHDA and SQIVND (reference sequence).

The rearrangement joins TRBV6-1 to TRBJ1-5; D is unclear. Germline CDR1 and CDR2: MNHNS and SASEGT. V lost 2 bases, J lost 4 bases, and 15 bases lay in between. This CDR3 region has 16 residues. The CDR3 bases are TGTGCCAGCAGTGAAATCGCGGCCGAAAGAAATCAGCCCCAGCATTTT. Protein product: CASSEIAAERNQPQHF.

There are a few counts of this clonotype. The chain couples TRBV7-9 to TRBJ2-1; weak D call: TRBD1 (6 bases). Trimming stripped 5 bases from V and 0 bases from J, with 8 bases between. Germline V CDR1 and CDR2: SEHNR, FQNEAQ (reference sequence). CDR3 length equals 14 residues. CDR3 in DNA: TGTGCCAGCAGCGGGGGCGCCTCCTACAATGAGCAGTTCTTC. It is translated as CASSGGASYNEQFF.

The genes are TRBV12-3 or TRBV12-4 and TRBJ2-7; 7 positions match TRBD1. The CDR3 loop spans 15 amino acids. Germline trimming cut 3 bases from V and 0 bases from J; bases unmatched to any gene: 5. Here the CDR3 reads CASSLTGPSSYEQYF. The CDR3 DNA reads as TGTGCCAGCAGTTTGACAGGGCCGAGCTCCTACGAGCAGTACTTC.

This clonotype showed up many times. V and J are TRBV7-6 and TRBJ2-1; 11 nucleotides match TRBD2. Trimming took 3 bases from V and 5 from J; bases not matched to a gene: 3. In germline, CDR1 is SGHVS, CDR2 FNYEAQ. The CDR3 contains 15 residues. The CDR3 region has the DNA TGTGCCAGCAGCTTTCTAGCGGGGGGTAACAATGAGCAGTTCTTC. Protein product: CASSFLAGGNNEQFF.

The rearrangement joins TRBV27 to TRBJ1-1, with TRBD1 as a possible D gene (6 bases). The CDR3 runs 15 residues. CDR1 and CDR2 from the germline V gene are MNHEY and SMNVEV (reference sequence). Trimming cost V 5 bases and J 4 bases, with 17 bases left between them. CDR3 loop: CASSPGAGSLTEAFF. In DNA, the CDR3 is TGTGCCAGCAGTCCAGGGGCAGGGAGCCTCACTGAAGCTTTCTTT.

This clonotype was observed a few times. The genes are TRBV27 and TRBJ1-2, with 7 nucleotides matching TRBD1. The CDR3 totals 14 residues. Germline loops: CDR1 MNHEY, CDR2 SMNVEV (reference sequence). V was clipped by 2 bases and J by 3 bases; unmatched bases: 3. This CDR3 reads CASSLDRDDYGYTF. The CDR3 coding sequence is TGTGCCAGCAGTTTAGACAGGGATGACTATGGCTACACCTTC.

V gene TRBV12-3 or TRBV12-4 combines with J gene TRBJ2-2, with unresolved D. The CDR3 is 14 amino acids. V was pared by 8 bases and J by 4 bases, with 14 bases between. The CDR3 region is CASRVWGSTGELFF. The CDR3 DNA reads TGTGCCAGCCGCGTTTGGGGTAGCACCGGGGAGCTGTTTTTT.

This clonotype was counted a few times. The rearrangement uses TRBV27 and TRBJ2-3; D is uncertain. V gave up 0 bases and J gave up 6 bases, with 7 bases separating them. The germline CDR1 and CDR2 sequences are MNHEY and SMNVEV (reference sequence). The CDR3 spans 13 residues. This chain's CDR3 is CASSLSSLDTQYF. The CDR3 bases are TGTGCCAGCAGTTTATCGAGTTTGGATACGCAGTATTTT.

The chain is built from TRBV27 and TRBJ2-7; 7 bases line up with TRBD2. The germline V gene has CDR1 MNHEY and CDR2 SMNVEV (reference sequence). The CDR3 has 14 residues. The J segment lost 4 bases and the V segment lost 3 bases, leaving 6 bases of the junction unmatched. CDR3 region: CASSFSGEGYEQYF. CDR3 DNA: TGTGCCAGCAGTTTCTCCGGGGAGGGGTACGAGCAGTACTTC.

This chain connects TRBV9 to TRBJ2-7; D is unresolved. This CDR3 contains 14 residues. Trimming left V 3 bases short and J 2 bases short, with 12 bases between. Looked up from germline, CDR1 is SGDLS and CDR2 is YYNGEE. This chain's CDR3 is CASSDSTQPYEQYF. CDR3 DNA sequence: TGTGCCAGCAGCGACTCGACCCAACCCTACGAGCAGTACTTC.

The sample holds many counts of this clonotype. This rearrangement joins TRBV11-2 to TRBJ2-7; TRBD1 matches 7 bases. With V trimmed by 1 base and J by 6 bases, 12 bases remained unmatched. This CDR3 is 16 amino acids long. CDR1 is SGHAT, CDR2 FQNNGV, per germline. DNA for the CDR3: TGTGCCAGCAGCTTAGTAGCCACAGGGGATGGAGGCGAGCAGTACTTC. This gives the protein CASSLVATGDGGEQYF.

This clonotype showed up just a few times. In DNA form, the CDR3 reads TGTGCCAGCAGCCCCGGACCAGGGACAGATACGCAGTATTTT. Protein: CASSPGPGTDTQYF. V usage is TRBV5-4 and J usage is TRBJ2-3; tentatively, D is TRBD1 (5 bases). This CDR3 is built from 14 residues. The germline V gene encodes CDR1 SGHNT and CDR2 YYREEE (reference sequence). The ends were cut back, 4 bases at V and 3 bases at J, with 12 bases in the middle. Full variable domain (outside the CDR3, taken from reference TRBV5-4 and TRBJ2-3): ETGVTQSPTHLIKTRGQQVTLRCSSQSGHNTVSWYQQALGQGPQFIFQYYREEENGRGNFPPRFSGLQFPNYSSELNVNALELDDSALYLCASSPGPGTDTQYFGPGTRLTVL.

In DNA, the CDR3 is TGTGCCAGCAGTTACCTAGCGGAGTCCACAGATACGCAGTATTTT. It codes for CASSYLAESTDTQYF. The chain has TRBV6-2 or TRBV6-3 and TRBJ2-3, with 7 bases aligning to TRBD2. The CDR3 contains 15 residues. V trimming: 2 bases; J trimming: 2 bases; junction bases outside the gene matches: 4. The V gene's germline CDR1 is MNHEY and CDR2 SVGEGT.

This clonotype came up a few times. The CDR3: CASSVSSASSYEQYF. DNA for the CDR3: TGTGCCAGCAGCGTTTCAAGCGCCAGCTCCTACGAGCAGTACTTC. J is TRBJ2-7 and V is TRBV9; no definite D call. CDR3 length: 15 amino acids. Trimming pared 2 bases from V and 0 bases from J, leaving 12 bases between. CDR1 is SGDLS and CDR2 is YYNGEE in the germline V gene.

CDR3 residues: CASTLTGGNTEAFF. The CDR3 nucleotides are TGTGCCAGCACCCTGACAGGGGGCAACACTGAAGCTTTCTTT. The chain carries TRBV12-3 or TRBV12-4 and TRBJ1-1; TRBD1 agrees at 10 bases. The CDR3 has 14 amino acids. The J segment lost 2 bases and the V segment lost 7 bases, leaving 4 bases of the junction unmatched.

The sample holds a few counts of this clonotype. This sequence joins TRBV20-1 and TRBJ2-7; D perhaps matches TRBD2 (5 bases). V was cut by 0 bases and J by 0 bases, with 12 bases left in between. CDR1 and CDR2 from the germline V gene are DFQATT and SNEGSKA (reference sequence). The CDR3 sequence is 15 residues long. The CDR3: CSARETTGGSYEQYF. DNA for the CDR3: TGCAGTGCTAGAGAAACGACCGGAGGCTCCTACGAGCAGTACTTC.

This clonotype was seen more than once but under ten times. This chain uses TRBV27 with TRBJ1-1; D unclear. Germline CDR1 and CDR2: MNHEY and SMNVEV (reference sequence). Trimming took 5 bases from V and 3 from J, leaving 10 bases between them. This CDR3 spans 13 amino acids. CDR3 nucleotides: TGTGCCAGCAGTCTATGGACCGACACTGAAGCTTTCTTT. Its translation is CASSLWTDTEAFF.